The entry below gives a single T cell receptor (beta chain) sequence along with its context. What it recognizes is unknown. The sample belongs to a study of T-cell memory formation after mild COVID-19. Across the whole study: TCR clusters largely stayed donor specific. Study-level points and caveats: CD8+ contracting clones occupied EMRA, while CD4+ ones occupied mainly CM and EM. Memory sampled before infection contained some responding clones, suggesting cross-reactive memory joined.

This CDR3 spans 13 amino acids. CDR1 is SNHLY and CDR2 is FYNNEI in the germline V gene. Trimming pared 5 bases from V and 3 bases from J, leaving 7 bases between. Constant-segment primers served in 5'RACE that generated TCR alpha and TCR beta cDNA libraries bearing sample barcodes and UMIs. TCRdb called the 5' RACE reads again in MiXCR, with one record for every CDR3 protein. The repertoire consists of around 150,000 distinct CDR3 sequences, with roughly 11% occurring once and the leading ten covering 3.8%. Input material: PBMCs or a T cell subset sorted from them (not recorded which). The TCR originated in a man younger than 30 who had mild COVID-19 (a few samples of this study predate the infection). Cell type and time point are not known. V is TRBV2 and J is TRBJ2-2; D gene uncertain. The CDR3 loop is CASSSEYTGELFF. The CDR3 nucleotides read TGTGCCAGCAGTTCGGAGTACACCGGGGAGCTGTTTTTT.